The rows below give T cell receptor beta chains drawn from one sample of a study of cytomegalovirus exposure and HLA in healthy donors. TCRdb's copy holds only in-frame clones and misses some; the assay was immunoSEQ multiplex PCR. Across around 210,000 clones, the top ten clones capture about 1% of the sample. Material: PBMCs. The receptors come from a girl aged 2 to 10 in good health and CMV-seropositive. Both conserved end residues are part of each CDR3. Fields, in order: D gene, V gene, J gene, CDR3 protein, CDR3 DNA. The D gene is left open where the match is weak.

d_gene: TRBD2; v_gene: TRBV5-6; j_gene: TRBJ2-1; CDR3aa: CASSYGGLANTYNEQFF; CDR3nt: TGTGCCAGCAGTTATGGGGGACTAGCGAATACCTACAATGAGCAGTTCTTC
d_gene: TRBD2; v_gene: TRBV7-9; j_gene: TRBJ2-7; CDR3aa: CASSPSGRDSYEQYF; CDR3nt: TGTGCCAGCAGCCCAAGCGGGAGAGACTCCTACGAGCAGTACTTC
d_gene: .; v_gene: TRBV9; j_gene: TRBJ2-7; CDR3aa: CASSVVGGPTYEQYF; CDR3nt: TGTGCCAGCAGCGTAGTAGGTGGGCCAACCTACGAGCAGTACTTC
d_gene: .; v_gene: TRBV10-1; j_gene: TRBJ1-5; CDR3aa: CASSEIPLRTQGEGNQPQHF; CDR3nt: TGCGCCAGCAGTGAAATCCCCCTTAGAACTCAGGGCGAGGGCAATCAGCCCCAGCATTTT
d_gene: TRBD2; v_gene: TRBV15; j_gene: TRBJ2-3; CDR3aa: CATSRVLSGGTDTQYF; CDR3nt: TGTGCCACCAGCAGGGTACTTAGCGGGGGCACAGATACGCAGTATTTT
d_gene: TRBD1; v_gene: TRBV5-8; j_gene: TRBJ2-7; CDR3aa: CASSQLTGGNHEQYF; CDR3nt: TGTGCCAGCAGCCAACTGACAGGGGGAAACCACGAGCAGTACTTC
d_gene: TRBD2; v_gene: TRBV2; j_gene: TRBJ2-2; CDR3aa: CASSEREYTGELFF; CDR3nt: TGTGCCAGCAGTGAGCGGGAGTACACCGGGGAGCTGTTTTTT
d_gene: .; v_gene: TRBV28; j_gene: TRBJ2-4; CDR3aa: CASSSFGLAKNIQYF; CDR3nt: TGTGCCAGCAGTTCCTTTGGCCTAGCCAAAAACATTCAGTACTTC
d_gene: TRBD1; v_gene: TRBV10-3; j_gene: TRBJ2-2; CDR3aa: CASQGAANTGELFF; CDR3nt: TGTGCCTCCCAGGGGGCCGCGAACACCGGGGAGCTGTTTTTT
d_gene: .; v_gene: TRBV15; j_gene: TRBJ2-7; CDR3aa: CATKILQSSYEQYF; CDR3nt: TGTGCCACCAAAATTTTACAAAGCTCCTACGAGCAGTACTTC
d_gene: TRBD2; v_gene: TRBV27; j_gene: TRBJ2-7; CDR3aa: CASSASGSLTKSYEQYF; CDR3nt: TGTGCCAGCAGTGCTAGCGGGAGCTTAACTAAGTCCTACGAGCAGTACTTC
d_gene: TRBD1; v_gene: TRBV27; j_gene: TRBJ1-2; CDR3aa: CASSLFGTGGAGYYGYTF; CDR3nt: TGTGCCAGCAGTTTATTCGGGACAGGGGGCGCCGGATACTATGGCTACACCTTC
d_gene: .; v_gene: TRBV10-3; j_gene: TRBJ2-1; CDR3aa: CAISESQGTGEQFF; CDR3nt: TGTGCCATCAGTGAGTCGCAGGGGACGGGAGAGCAGTTCTTC
d_gene: .; v_gene: TRBV6-1; j_gene: TRBJ1-2; CDR3aa: CASSIDTRRGYTF; CDR3nt: TGTGCCAGCAGTATTGACACTCGAAGGGGCTACACCTTC
d_gene: TRBD1; v_gene: TRBV19; j_gene: TRBJ1-1; CDR3aa: CASSDRQGTTEAFF; CDR3nt: TGTGCCAGTAGTGACCGACAGGGGACCACTGAAGCTTTCTTT
d_gene: TRBD1; v_gene: TRBV7-9; j_gene: TRBJ2-2; CDR3aa: CASSNRQGWGGELFF; CDR3nt: TGTGCCAGCAGCAACCGACAGGGATGGGGCGGGGAGCTGTTTTTT
d_gene: .; v_gene: TRBV19; j_gene: TRBJ2-7; CDR3aa: CASSGSHVNEQYF; CDR3nt: TGTGCCAGTAGCGGGAGCCACGTTAACGAGCAGTACTTC
d_gene: .; v_gene: TRBV5-1; j_gene: TRBJ2-2; CDR3aa: CASRTWGLGTGELFF; CDR3nt: TGCGCCAGCAGAACTTGGGGCTTGGGGACCGGGGAGCTGTTTTTT